These T cell receptor beta chains were read from a single sample in a study of blood T cell repertoires in COVID-19. The data were produced by immunoSEQ multiplex PCR, yet TCRdb's version contains in-frame clones alone and is incomplete. The table records some 320,000 clones, approximately 88% of them present only once. The sample comprised peripheral blood. The receptors shown here come from a woman in her 30s who had recovered from COVID-19. The CDR3 runs from the conserved cysteine through the conserved F or W. D genes are given only for firm matches. Clone size is stated in some rows and not others, as once, few, many or a class when expanded.

j_call	v_call	d_call	clone_size	cdr3_aa	cdr3_nt
TRBJ1-2	TRBV28	.	.	CASSLAGVNYGYTF	TGTGCCAGCAGTTTAGCAGGGGTTAACTATGGCTACACCTTC
TRBJ2-7	TRBV7-9	.	.	CASSLFGGLTYEQYF	TGTGCCAGCAGCTTATTTGGAGGGCTGACCTACGAGCAGTACTTC
TRBJ2-1	TRBV5-4	TRBD2	.	CASSSLAGGLSSYNEQFF	TGTGCCAGCAGCTCCCTAGCGGGGGGCCTCAGCTCCTACAATGAGCAGTTCTTC
TRBJ2-7	TRBV28	.	.	CASSLPGVYEQYF	TGTGCCAGCAGTCTTCCGGGGGTCTACGAGCAGTACTTC
TRBJ2-3	TRBV19	TRBD1	.	CASSIGAGGIDTQYF	TGTGCCAGTAGTATCGGGGCAGGGGGCATCGATACGCAGTATTTT
TRBJ2-2	TRBV6-5	TRBD1	.	CASTLGQGFPGELFF	TGTGCCAGCACCCTGGGACAGGGGTTCCCCGGGGAGCTGTTTTTT
TRBJ1-1	TRBV5-4	.	.	CASSWGPWAFF	TGTGCCAGCAGCTGGGGGCCTTGGGCTTTCTTT
TRBJ2-3	TRBV9	.	.	CASSVAGLQIPDTQYF	TGTGCCAGCAGCGTCGCGGGACTCCAGATCCCAGATACGCAGTATTTT
TRBJ1-6	TRBV4-1	.	.	CASSQVGRALSGYNSPLHF	TGCGCCAGCAGCCAAGTAGGGCGGGCTCTGAGCGGTTATAATTCACCCCTCCACTTT
TRBJ2-5	TRBV5-1	TRBD2	once	CASSLGTSGVDQETQYF	TGCGCCAGCAGCCTCGGGACTAGCGGGGTGGACCAAGAGACCCAGTACTTC
TRBJ2-7	TRBV6-1	TRBD1	.	CASSDTGGFFHEQYF	TGTGCCAGCAGTGACACAGGGGGATTTTTTCACGAGCAGTACTTC
TRBJ2-3	TRBV11-2	.	.	CASSSKAVLRDTQYF	TGTGCCAGCAGCTCAAAAGCGGTCCTCAGGGATACGCAGTATTTT
TRBJ2-7	TRBV29-1	TRBD2	.	CSVASGEGAEQYF	TGCAGCGTTGCCAGCGGGGAAGGAGCCGAGCAGTACTTC
TRBJ1-2	TRBV3-1/TRBV3-2	TRBD1	once	CASSRTGGGYGYTF	TGTGCCAGCAGTCGGACAGGGGGCGGCTATGGCTACACCTTC
TRBJ1-1	TRBV10-3	.	.	CAISENREAFF	TGTGCCATCAGTGAGAACAGAGAAGCTTTCTTT
TRBJ1-6	TRBV20-1	.	.	CSARDKLSLHF	TGCAGTGCTAGAGATAAACTCTCCCTCCACTTT
TRBJ1-5	TRBV19	.	.	CASNPGILANQPQHF	TGTGCCAGTAATCCGGGGATTTTAGCGAATCAGCCCCAGCATTTT
TRBJ2-1	TRBV5-4	.	once	CASSLWGLGEQFF	TGTGCCAGCAGCTTGTGGGGGCTGGGTGAGCAGTTCTTC
TRBJ2-7	TRBV27	.	once	CASSLLGHEQYF	TGTGCCAGCAGTTTATTGGGCCACGAGCAGTACTTC
TRBJ1-2	TRBV14	.	once	CASSSAQGLFDYGYTF	TGTGCCAGCAGCTCGGCGCAGGGGTTGTTTGACTATGGCTACACCTTC
TRBJ1-2	TRBV7-9	.	few	CASSPDYGYTF	TGTGCCAGCAGCCCCGACTATGGCTACACCTTC
TRBJ2-7	TRBV1	.	once	CTSSHPSPGDLSYEQYF	TGCACCAGCAGCCATCCATCCCCAGGGGACCTCTCCTACGAGCAGTACTTC
TRBJ2-2	TRBV7-9	TRBD2	once	CASSFSASSGGGTGELFF	TGTGCCAGCAGCTTTTCCGCTTCTAGCGGGGGTGGCACCGGGGAGCTGTTTTTT
TRBJ2-1	TRBV5-1	TRBD2	.	CASSLAPRLAGGFYNEQFF	TGCGCCAGCAGCTTGGCCCCCCGGTTAGCGGGGGGGTTCTACAATGAGCAGTTCTTC
TRBJ2-1	TRBV24-1	TRBD2	.	CATSDFSGGSYNEQFF	TGTGCCACCAGTGATTTCAGCGGGGGCTCCTACAATGAGCAGTTCTTC
TRBJ1-3	TRBV30	.	once	CAWSIPRGVAGNTIYF	TGTGCCTGGAGTATCCCCCGGGGGGTGGCTGGAAACACCATATATTTT
TRBJ1-2	TRBV28	.	once	CASSFLGAYGYTF	TGTGCCAGCAGTTTTCTCGGAGCGTATGGCTACACCTTC
TRBJ2-7	TRBV28	.	.	CASTIDRHYEQYF	TGTGCCAGCACCATTGACAGGCACTACGAGCAGTACTTC
TRBJ2-7	TRBV19	TRBD2	.	CASSGGGLLSYEQYF	TGTGCCAGTAGTGGCGGGGGGCTCCTTTCCTACGAGCAGTACTTC
TRBJ2-7	TRBV23-1	.	.	CASKVGGTAYEQYF	TGCGCCAGCAAGGTAGGCGGGACAGCCTACGAGCAGTACTTC
TRBJ2-3	TRBV21-1	.	.	CASSSGSGGGDTQYF	TGTGCCAGCAGCAGTGGTAGCGGGGGGGGTGATACGCAGTATTTT
TRBJ2-5	TRBV4-2	.	.	CASSQGKRSQETQYF	TGTGCCAGCAGCCAGGGAAAGCGGAGCCAAGAGACCCAGTACTTC
TRBJ2-3	TRBV5-1	.	.	CASSLALHNPSTDTQYF	TGCGCCAGCAGCTTGGCACTTCATAATCCTAGCACAGATACGCAGTATTTT
TRBJ2-2	TRBV24-1	.	.	CATSGEGWRGQSTGELFF	TGTGCCACCAGTGGTGAGGGATGGCGGGGCCAGAGCACCGGGGAGCTGTTTTTT
TRBJ2-1	TRBV7-3	.	.	CASSLTLGANNEQFF	TGTGCCAGCAGCTTAACGTTGGGGGCGAACAATGAGCAGTTCTTC
TRBJ2-5	TRBV5-4	.	.	CASSSRDFQETQYF	TGTGCCAGCAGCAGCCGGGACTTCCAAGAGACCCAGTACTTC
TRBJ1-2	TRBV5-1	TRBD1	.	CASSLGGTGNYGYTF	TGCGCCAGCAGCTTGGGCGGGACAGGGAACTATGGCTACACCTTC
TRBJ2-1	TRBV4-1	TRBD2	.	CASSQLAGEQFF	TGCGCCAGCAGCCAACTAGCGGGGGAGCAGTTCTTC
TRBJ1-4	TRBV27	TRBD1	.	CASSRGTGEREKLFF	TGTGCCAGCAGTAGGGGGACAGGGGAACGTGAAAAACTGTTTTTT
TRBJ1-1	TRBV20-1	.	.	CSASWTYMNTEAFF	TGCAGTGCTAGTTGGACATACATGAACACTGAAGCTTTCTTT
TRBJ2-6	TRBV19	.	.	CAVGGRLTGANVLTF	TGTGCCGTGGGGGGGCGGCTAACTGGGGCCAACGTCCTGACTTTC